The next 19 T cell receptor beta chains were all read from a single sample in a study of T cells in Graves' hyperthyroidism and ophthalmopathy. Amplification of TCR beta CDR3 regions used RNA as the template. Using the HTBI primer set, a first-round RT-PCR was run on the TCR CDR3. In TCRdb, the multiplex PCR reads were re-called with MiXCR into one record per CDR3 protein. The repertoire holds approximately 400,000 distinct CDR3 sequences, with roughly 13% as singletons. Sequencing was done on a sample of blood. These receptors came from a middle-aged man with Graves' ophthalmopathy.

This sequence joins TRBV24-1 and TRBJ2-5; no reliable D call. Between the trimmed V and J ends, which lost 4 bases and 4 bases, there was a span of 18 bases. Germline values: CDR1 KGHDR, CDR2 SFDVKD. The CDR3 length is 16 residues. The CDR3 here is CATSDPARTRGETQYF. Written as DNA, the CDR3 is TGTGCCACCAGTGACCCTGCGAGAACCCGAGGAGAGACCCAGTACTTC.

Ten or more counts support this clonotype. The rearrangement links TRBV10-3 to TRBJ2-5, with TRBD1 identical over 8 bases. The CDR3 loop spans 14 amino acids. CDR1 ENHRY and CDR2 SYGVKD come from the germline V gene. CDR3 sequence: CATKSAGGMETQYF. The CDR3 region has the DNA TGTGCGACCAAGTCCGCAGGGGGCATGGAGACCCAGTACTTC.

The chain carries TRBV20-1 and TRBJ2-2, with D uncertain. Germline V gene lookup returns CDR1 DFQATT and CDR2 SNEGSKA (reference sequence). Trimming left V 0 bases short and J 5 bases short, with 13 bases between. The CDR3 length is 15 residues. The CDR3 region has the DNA TGCAGTGCTAGAGATCAAGGTTTTCCGACCGGGGAGCTGTTTTTT. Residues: CSARDQGFPTGELFF.

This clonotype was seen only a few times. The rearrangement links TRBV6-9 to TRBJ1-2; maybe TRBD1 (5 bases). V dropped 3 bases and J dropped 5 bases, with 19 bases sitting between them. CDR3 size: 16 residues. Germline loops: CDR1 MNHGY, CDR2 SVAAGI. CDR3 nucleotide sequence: TGTGCCAGCAGTTACTCGAAAGGACAAAGCGGGTATGGCTACACCTTC. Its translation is CASSYSKGQSGYGYTF.

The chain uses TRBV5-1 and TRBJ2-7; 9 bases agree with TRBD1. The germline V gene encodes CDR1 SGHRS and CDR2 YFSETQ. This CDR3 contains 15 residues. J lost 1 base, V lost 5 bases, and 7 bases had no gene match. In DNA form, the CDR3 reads TGCGCCAGCAGACGAGGGACAGGGAAATCCTACGAGCAGTACTTC. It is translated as CASRRGTGKSYEQYF.

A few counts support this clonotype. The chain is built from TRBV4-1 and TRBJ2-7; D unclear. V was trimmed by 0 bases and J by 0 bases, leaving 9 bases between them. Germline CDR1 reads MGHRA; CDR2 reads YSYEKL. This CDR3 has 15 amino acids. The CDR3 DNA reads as TGCGCCAGCAGCCAAGATCCGCACATCTCCTACGAGCAGTACTTC. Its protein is CASSQDPHISYEQYF.

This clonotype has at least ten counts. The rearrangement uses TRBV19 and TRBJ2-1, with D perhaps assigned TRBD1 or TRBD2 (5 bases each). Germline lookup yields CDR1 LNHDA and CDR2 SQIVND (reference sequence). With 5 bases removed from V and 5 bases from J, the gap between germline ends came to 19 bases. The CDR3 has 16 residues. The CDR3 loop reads CASSGSWGRGDNEQFF. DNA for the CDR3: TGTGCCAGTAGTGGGTCCTGGGGAAGAGGGGACAATGAGCAGTTCTTC.

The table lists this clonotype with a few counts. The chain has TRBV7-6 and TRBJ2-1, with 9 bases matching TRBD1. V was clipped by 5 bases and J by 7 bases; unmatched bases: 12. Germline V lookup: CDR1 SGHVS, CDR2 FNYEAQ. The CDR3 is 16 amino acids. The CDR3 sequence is CASSPDPGQGSNEQFF. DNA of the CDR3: TGTGCCAGCAGCCCGGACCCGGGACAGGGTTCGAATGAGCAGTTCTTC.

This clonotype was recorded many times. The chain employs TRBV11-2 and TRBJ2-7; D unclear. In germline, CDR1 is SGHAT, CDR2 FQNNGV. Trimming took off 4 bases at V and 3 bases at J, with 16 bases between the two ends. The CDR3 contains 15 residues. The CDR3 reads CASSSITQVYYEQYF. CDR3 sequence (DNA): TGTGCCAGCAGCTCAATCACTCAGGTCTACTACGAGCAGTACTTC. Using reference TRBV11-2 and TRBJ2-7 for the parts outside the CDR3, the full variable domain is EAGVAQSPRYKIIEKRQSVAFWCNPISGHATLYWYQQILGQGPKLLIQFQNNGVVDDSQLPKDRFSAERLKGVDSTLKIQPAKLEDSAVYLCASSSITQVYYEQYFGPGTRLTVT.

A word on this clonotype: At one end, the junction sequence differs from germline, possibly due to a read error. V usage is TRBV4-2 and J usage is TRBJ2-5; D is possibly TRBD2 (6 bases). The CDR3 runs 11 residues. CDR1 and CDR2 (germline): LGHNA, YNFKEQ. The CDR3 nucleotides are TGTGCCAGCAGCCAAGAGGAGACTAGGCACTTC. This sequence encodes CASSQEETRHF.

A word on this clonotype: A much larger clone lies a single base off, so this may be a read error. Here the CDR3 DNA reads TGTGCCAGCAGGGACAGGGGGGATGGGACCCAGTTCTTC. This codes for CASRDRGDGTQFF. This rearrangement joins TRBV12-3 or TRBV12-4 to TRBJ2-5; 10 nucleotides match TRBD1. The DNA end is more similar to TRBJ2-1, so the J call may be wrong. The CDR3 length is 13 residues.

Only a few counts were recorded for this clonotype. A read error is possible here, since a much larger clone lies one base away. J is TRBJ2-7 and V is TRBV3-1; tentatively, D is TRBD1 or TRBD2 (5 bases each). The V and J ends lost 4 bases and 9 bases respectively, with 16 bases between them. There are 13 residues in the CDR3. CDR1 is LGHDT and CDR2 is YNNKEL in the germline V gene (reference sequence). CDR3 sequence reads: CASSPDVLGGQYF. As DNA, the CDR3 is TGTGCCAGCAGCCCTGATGTTCTTGGGGGGCAGTACTTC.

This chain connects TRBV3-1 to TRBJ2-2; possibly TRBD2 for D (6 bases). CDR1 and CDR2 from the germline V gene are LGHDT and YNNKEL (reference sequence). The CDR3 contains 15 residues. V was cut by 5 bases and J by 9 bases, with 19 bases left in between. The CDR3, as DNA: TGTGCCAGCAGCTCGGGGGACTCCCTCGTTCGGGAGCTGTTTTTT. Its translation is CASSSGDSLVRELFF.

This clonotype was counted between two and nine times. This CDR3 reads CASRTGLHTGNEQFF. DNA for the CDR3: TGTGCCAGCAGAACCGGGCTCCATACAGGGAATGAGCAGTTCTTC. The gene calls are TRBV6-2 or TRBV6-3 and TRBJ2-1, with TRBD1 as a possible D gene (6 bases). V lost 6 bases, J lost 7 bases, and 19 bases lay in between. The length of the CDR3 is 15 residues. Germline V gene lookup returns CDR1 MNHEY and CDR2 SVGEGT.

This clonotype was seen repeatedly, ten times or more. The CDR3: CASSLGGGLSSPLHF. CDR3 coding DNA: TGTGCCAGCAGCTTAGGAGGGGGGCTGAGTTCACCCCTCCACTTT. This chain connects TRBV11-3 to TRBJ1-6, with D maybe TRBD1 (6 bases). This CDR3 has 15 residues. Germline CDR1 is SGHNT and CDR2 is YENEEA. V was pared by 1 base and J by 9 bases, with 13 bases between.

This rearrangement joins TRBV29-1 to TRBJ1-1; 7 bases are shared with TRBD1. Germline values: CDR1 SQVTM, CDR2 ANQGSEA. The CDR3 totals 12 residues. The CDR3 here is CNGRSGGTEAFF. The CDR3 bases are TGCAACGGGAGATCAGGGGGCACTGAAGCTTTCTTT.

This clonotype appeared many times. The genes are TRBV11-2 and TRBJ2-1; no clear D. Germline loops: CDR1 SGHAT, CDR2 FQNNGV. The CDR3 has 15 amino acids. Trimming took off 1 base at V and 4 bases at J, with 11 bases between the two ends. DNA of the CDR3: TGTGCCAGCAGCTTAGTTAAATTTGGGTACAATGAGCAGTTCTTC. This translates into CASSLVKFGYNEQFF. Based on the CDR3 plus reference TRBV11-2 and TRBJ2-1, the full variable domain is EAGVAQSPRYKIIEKRQSVAFWCNPISGHATLYWYQQILGQGPKLLIQFQNNGVVDDSQLPKDRFSAERLKGVDSTLKIQPAKLEDSAVYLCASSLVKFGYNEQFFGPGTRLTVL.

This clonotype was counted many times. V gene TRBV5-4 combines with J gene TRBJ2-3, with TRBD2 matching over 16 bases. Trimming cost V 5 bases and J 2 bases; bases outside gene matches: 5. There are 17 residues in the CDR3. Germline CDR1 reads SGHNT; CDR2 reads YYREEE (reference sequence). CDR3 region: CASRFGTSGRATDTQYF. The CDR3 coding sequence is TGTGCCAGCAGGTTCGGGACTAGCGGGAGGGCCACAGATACGCAGTATTTT.

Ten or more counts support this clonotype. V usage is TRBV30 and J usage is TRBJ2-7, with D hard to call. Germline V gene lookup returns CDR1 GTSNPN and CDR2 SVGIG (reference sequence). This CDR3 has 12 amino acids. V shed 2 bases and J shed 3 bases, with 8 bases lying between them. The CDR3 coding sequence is TGTGCCTGGAGTCCATCTGGCTACGAGCAGTACTTC. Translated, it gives CAWSPSGYEQYF.